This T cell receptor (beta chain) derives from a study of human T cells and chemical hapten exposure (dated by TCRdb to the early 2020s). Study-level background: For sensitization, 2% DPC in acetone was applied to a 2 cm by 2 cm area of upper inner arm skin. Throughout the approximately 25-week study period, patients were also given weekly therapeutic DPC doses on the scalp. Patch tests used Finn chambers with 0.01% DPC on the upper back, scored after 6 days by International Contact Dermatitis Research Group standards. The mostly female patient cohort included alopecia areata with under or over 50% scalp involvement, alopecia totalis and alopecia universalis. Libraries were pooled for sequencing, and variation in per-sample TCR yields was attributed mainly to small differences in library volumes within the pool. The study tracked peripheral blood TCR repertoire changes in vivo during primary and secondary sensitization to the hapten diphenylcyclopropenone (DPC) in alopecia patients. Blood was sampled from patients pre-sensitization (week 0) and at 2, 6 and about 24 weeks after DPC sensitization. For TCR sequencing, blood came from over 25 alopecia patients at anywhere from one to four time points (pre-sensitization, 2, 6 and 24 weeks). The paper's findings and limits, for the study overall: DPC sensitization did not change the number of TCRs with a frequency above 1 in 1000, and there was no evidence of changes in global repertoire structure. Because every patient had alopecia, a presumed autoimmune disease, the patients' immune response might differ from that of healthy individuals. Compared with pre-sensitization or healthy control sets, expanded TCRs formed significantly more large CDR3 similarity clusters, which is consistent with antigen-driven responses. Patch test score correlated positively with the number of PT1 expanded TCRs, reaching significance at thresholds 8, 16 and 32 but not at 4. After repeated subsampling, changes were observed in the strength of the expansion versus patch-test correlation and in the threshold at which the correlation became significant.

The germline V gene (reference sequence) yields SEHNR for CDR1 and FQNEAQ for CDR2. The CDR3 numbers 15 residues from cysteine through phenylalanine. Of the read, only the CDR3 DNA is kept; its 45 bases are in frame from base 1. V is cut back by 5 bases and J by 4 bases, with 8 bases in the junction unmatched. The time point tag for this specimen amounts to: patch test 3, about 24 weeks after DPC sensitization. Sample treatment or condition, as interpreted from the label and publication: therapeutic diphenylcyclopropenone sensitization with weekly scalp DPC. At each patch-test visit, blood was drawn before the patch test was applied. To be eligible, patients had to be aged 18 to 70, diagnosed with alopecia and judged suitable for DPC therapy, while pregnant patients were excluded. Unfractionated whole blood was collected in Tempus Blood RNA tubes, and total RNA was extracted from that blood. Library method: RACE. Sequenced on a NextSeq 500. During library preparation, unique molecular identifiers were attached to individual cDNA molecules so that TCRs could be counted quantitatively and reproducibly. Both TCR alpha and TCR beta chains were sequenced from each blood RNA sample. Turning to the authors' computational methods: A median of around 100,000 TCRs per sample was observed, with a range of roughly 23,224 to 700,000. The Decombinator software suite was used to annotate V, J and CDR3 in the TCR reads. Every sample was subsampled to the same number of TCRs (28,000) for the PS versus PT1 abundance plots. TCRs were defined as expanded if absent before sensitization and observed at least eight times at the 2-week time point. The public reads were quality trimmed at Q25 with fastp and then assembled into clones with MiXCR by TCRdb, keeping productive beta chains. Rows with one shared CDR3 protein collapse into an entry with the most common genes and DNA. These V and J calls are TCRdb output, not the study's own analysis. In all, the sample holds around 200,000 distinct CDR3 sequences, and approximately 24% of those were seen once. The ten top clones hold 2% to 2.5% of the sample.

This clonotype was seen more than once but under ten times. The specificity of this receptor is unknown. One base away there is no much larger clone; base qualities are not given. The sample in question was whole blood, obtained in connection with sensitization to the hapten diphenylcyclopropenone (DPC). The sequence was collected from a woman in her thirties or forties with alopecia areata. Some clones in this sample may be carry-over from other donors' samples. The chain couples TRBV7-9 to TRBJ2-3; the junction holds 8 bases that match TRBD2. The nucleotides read TGTGCCAGCAGCCAGGGACTAGGGGGATCAGATACGCAGTATTTT. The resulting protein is CASSQGLGGSDTQYF. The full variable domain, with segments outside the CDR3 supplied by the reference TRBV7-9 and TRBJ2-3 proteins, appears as DTGVSQNPRHKITKRGQNVTFRCDPISEHNRLYWYRQTLGQGPEFLTYFQNEAQLEKSRLLSDRFSAERPKGSFSTLEIQRTEQGDSAMYLCASSQGLGGSDTQYFGPGTRLTVL.